At least ten counts were recorded for the clone carrying this T cell receptor (beta chain). The antigen is unknown. The CDR3 totals 13 residues. Germline CDR1 reads MGHRA; CDR2 reads YSYEKL. The V end lost 0 bases, the J end lost 6 bases, and 7 bases lay between the germline ends. Molecular-barcoded quantitative 5'-RACE produced these TCR beta libraries. In TCRdb, the 5' RACE reads were re-called with MiXCR into one record per CDR3 protein. This sample has fewer than 550,000 distinct CDR3 sequences, with approximately 5% found just once. The sample originates from a study of CD8 T cells in ankylosing spondylitis. Overall study findings and caveats: Clones linked to disease, bearing a CD8+ phenotype, were relatively rare in peripheral blood. What appeared characteristic of ankylosing spondylitis blood was a TCR beta motif of seven to nine highly homologous variants. Existing reports had already noted some motif variants in reactive arthritis synovial fluid and blood.

The sample taken for sequencing was blood, either unsorted or a sorted T cell fraction (not recorded which). The chain links TRBV4-1 to TRBJ2-3; no clear D gene. The source of this sequence is a male donor with ankylosing spondylitis. CDR3 region: CASSQEAVDTQYF. The CDR3 region has the DNA TGCGCCAGCAGCCAAGAGGCAGTCGATACGCAGTATTTT.